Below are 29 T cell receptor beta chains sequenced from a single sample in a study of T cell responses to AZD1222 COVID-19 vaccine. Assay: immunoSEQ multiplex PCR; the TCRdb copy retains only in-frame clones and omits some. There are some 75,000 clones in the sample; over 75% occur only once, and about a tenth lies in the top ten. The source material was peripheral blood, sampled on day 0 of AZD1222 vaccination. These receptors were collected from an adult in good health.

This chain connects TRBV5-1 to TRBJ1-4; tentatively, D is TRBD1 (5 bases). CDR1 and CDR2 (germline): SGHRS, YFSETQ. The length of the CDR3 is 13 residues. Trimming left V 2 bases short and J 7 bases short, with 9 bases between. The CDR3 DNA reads TGCGCCAGCAGCTTCGTGGGGGGTGAAAAACTGTTTTTT. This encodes CASSFVGGEKLFF.

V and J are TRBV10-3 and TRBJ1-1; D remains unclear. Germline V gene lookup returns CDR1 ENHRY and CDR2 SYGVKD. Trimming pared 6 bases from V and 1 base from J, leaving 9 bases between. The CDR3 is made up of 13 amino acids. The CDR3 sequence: CAIRPDPNTEAFF. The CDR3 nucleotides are TGTGCCATCAGGCCGGACCCGAACACTGAAGCTTTCTTT.

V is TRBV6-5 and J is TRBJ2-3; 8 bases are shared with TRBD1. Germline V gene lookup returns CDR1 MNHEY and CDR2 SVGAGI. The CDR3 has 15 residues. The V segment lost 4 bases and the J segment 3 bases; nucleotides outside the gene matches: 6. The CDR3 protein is CASSSGTGLTDTQYF. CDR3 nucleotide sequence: TGTGCCAGCAGTTCCGGGACAGGTTTGACAGATACGCAGTATTTT.

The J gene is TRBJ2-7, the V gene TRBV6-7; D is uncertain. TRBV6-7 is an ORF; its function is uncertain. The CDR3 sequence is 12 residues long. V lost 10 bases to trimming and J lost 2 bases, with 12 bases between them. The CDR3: CATYGGTYEQYV. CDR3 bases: TGTGCCACTTACGGCGGAACCTACGAGCAGTACGTC.

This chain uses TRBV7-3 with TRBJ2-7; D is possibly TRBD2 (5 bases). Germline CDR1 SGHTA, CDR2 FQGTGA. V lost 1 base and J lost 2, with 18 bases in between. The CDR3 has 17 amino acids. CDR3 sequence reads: CASSLIVTEALPYEQYF. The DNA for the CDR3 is TGTGCCAGCAGCTTAATCGTCACGGAGGCCCTACCCTACGAGCAGTACTTC.

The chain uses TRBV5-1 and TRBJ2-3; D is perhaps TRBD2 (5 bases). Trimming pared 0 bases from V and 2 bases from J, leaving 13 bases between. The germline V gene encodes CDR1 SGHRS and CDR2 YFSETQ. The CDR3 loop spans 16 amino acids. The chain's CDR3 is CASSLVQSGLTDTQYF. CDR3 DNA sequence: TGCGCCAGCAGCTTGGTACAAAGCGGACTCACAGATACGCAGTATTTT.

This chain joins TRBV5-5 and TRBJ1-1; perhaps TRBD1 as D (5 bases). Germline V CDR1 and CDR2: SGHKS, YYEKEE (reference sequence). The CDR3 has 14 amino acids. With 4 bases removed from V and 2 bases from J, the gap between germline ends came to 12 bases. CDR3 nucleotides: TGTGCCAGCAGCGTATGGACAAGTAACACTGAAGCTTTCTTT. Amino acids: CASSVWTSNTEAFF.

The CDR3 DNA follows: TGTGCTAGTGGCCCCGGGATCTTCGGGGAGACCCAGTACTTC. Translating it yields CASGPGIFGETQYF. This chain joins TRBV12-5 and TRBJ2-5, with TRBD2 as a possible D gene (5 bases). The germline V gene has CDR1 LGHNT and CDR2 FRNRAP. CDR3 length: 14 residues. V lost 6 bases and J lost 5, with 16 bases in between. The complete variable domain, with remaining parts taken from reference TRBV12-5 and TRBJ2-5, reads DARVTQTPRHKVTEMGQEVTMRCQPILGHNTVFWYRQTMMQGLELLAYFRNRAPLDDSGMPKDRFSAEMPDATLATLKIQPSEPRDSAVYFCASGPGIFGETQYFGPGTRLLVL.

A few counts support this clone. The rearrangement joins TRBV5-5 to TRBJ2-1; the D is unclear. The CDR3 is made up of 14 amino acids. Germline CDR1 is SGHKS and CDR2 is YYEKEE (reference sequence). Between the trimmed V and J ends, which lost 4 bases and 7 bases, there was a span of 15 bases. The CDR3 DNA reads TGTGCCAGCAGCGAGGACGACATCGTGAATGAGCAGTTCTTC. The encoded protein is CASSEDDIVNEQFF.

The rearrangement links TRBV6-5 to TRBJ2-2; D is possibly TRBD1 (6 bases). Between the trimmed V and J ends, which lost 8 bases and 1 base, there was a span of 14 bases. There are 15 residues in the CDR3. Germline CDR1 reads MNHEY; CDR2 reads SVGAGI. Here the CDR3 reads CASEQGERNTGELFF. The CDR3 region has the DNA TGTGCCAGCGAACAGGGAGAAAGGAACACCGGGGAGCTGTTTTTT.

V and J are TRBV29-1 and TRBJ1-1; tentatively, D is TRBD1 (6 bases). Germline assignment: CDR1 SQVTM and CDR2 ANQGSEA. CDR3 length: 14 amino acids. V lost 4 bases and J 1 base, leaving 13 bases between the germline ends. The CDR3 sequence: CSVATGRRNTEAFF. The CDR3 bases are TGCAGCGTTGCAACAGGGAGGCGGAACACTGAAGCTTTCTTT.

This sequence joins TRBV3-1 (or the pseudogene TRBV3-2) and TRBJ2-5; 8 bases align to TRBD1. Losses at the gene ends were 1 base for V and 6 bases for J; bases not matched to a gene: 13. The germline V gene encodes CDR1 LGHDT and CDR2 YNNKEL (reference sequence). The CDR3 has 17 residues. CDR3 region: CASSQARAGGAGKTQYF. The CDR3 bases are TGTGCCAGCAGCCAAGCCAGGGCAGGGGGCGCTGGAAAGACCCAGTACTTC.

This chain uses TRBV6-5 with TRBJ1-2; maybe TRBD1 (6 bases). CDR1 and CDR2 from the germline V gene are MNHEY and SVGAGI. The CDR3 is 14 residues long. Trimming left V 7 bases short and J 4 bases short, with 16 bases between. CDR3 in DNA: TGTGCCAGCAACCCCACAGGGCAGCGCTATGGCTACACCTTC. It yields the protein CASNPTGQRYGYTF.

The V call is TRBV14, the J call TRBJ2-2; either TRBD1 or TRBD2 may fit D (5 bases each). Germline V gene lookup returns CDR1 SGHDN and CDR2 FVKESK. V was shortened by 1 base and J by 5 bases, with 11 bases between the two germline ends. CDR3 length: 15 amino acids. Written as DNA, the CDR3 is TGTGCCAGCAGCCAAGGTGGGACCTCGACCGGGGAGCTGTTTTTT. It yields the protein CASSQGGTSTGELFF.

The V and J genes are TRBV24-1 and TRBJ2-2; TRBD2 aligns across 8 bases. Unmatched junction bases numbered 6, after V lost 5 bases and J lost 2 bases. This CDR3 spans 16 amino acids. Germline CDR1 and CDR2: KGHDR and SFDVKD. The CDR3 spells CATSGGSGSNTGELFF. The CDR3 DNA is TGTGCCACCAGTGGGGGCAGCGGGAGCAACACCGGGGAGCTGTTTTTT.

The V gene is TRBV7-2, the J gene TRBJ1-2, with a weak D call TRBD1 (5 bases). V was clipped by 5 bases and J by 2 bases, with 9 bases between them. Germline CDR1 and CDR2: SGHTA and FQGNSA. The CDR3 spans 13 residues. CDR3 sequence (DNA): TGTGCCAGCAGCCGGGACGGCAACTATGGCTACACCTTC. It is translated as CASSRDGNYGYTF.

DNA for the CDR3: TGTGCCAGCAGCGGGACTAGGCGGGAGACCCAGTACTTC. This sequence encodes CASSGTRRETQYF. The gene calls are TRBV12-3 or TRBV12-4 and TRBJ2-5, with 8 bases identical to TRBD2. The ends lost 6 bases at V and 5 bases at J; junction bases unmatched: 5. CDR3 length: 13 amino acids.

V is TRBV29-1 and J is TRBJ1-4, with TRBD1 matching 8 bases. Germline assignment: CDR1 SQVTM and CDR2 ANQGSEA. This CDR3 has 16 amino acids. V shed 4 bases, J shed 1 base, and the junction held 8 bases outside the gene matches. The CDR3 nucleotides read TGCAGCGTTGCAGGCAGGGGGCGGTTAACTAATGAAAAACTGTTTTTT. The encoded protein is CSVAGRGRLTNEKLFF.

The CDR3 sequence: CASSQRGHGPGNTEAFF. The CDR3 coding sequence is TGCGCCAGCAGCCAGAGAGGACACGGACCGGGGAACACTGAAGCTTTCTTT. V is TRBV5-1 and J is TRBJ1-1, with D maybe TRBD1 (5 bases). The germline CDR1 and CDR2 sequences are SGHRS and YFSETQ. The CDR3 sequence is 17 residues long. V was trimmed by 4 bases and J by 1 base, leaving 20 bases between them.

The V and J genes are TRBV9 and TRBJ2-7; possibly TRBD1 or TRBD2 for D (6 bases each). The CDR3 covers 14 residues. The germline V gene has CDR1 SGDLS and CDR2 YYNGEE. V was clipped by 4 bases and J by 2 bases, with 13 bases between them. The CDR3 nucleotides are TGTGCCAGCAGCCCTAGGGGGGACACCTACGAGCAGTACTTC. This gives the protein CASSPRGDTYEQYF. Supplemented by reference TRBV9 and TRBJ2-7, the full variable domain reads DSGVTQTPKHLITATGQRVTLRCSPRSGDLSVYWYQQSLDQGLQFLIQYYNGEERAKGNILERFSAQQFPDLHSELNLSSLELGDSALYFCASSPRGDTYEQYFGPGTRLTVT.

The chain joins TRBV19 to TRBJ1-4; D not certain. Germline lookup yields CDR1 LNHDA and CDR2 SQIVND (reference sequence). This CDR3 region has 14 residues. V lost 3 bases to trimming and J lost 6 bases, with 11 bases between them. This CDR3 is CASSIPPEDEKLFF. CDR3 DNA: TGTGCCAGTAGTATTCCCCCAGAGGATGAAAAACTGTTTTTT.

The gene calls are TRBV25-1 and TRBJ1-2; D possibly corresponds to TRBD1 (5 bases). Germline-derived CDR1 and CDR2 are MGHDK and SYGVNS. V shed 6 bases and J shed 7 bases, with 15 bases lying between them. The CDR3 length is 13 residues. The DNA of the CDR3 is TGTGCCAGCAGCCCCGGGGGTAGGGCTGGCTACACCTTC. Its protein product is CASSPGGRAGYTF.

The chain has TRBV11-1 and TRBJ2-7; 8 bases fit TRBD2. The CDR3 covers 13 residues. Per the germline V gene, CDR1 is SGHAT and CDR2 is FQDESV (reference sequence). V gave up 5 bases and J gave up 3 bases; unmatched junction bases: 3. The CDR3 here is CASSPGLDYEQYV. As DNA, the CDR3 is TGTGCCAGCAGCCCGGGACTAGACTACGAGCAGTACGTC.

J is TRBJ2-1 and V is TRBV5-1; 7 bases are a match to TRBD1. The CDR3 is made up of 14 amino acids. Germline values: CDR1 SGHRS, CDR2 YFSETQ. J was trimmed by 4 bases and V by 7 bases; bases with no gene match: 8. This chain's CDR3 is CASGWDSPYNEQFF. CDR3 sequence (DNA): TGCGCCAGCGGGTGGGACAGCCCTTACAATGAGCAGTTCTTC.

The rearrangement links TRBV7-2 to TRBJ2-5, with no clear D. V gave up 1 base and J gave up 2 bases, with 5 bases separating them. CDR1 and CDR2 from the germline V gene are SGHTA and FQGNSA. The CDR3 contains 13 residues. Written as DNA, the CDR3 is TGTGCCAGCAGCTTAGGGCGACAAGAGACCCAGTACTTC. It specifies CASSLGRQETQYF. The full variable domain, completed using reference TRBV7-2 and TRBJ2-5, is GAGVSQSPSNKVTEKGKDVELRCDPISGHTALYWYRQSLGQGLEFLIYFQGNSAPDKSGLPSDRFSAERTGGSVSTLTIQRTQQEDSAVYLCASSLGRQETQYFGPGTRLLVL.

CDR3 region: CASRTPGQLEAFF. Written as DNA, the CDR3 is TGTGCCAGCAGGACACCGGGACAACTTGAAGCTTTCTTT. This chain links TRBV6-5 with TRBJ1-1; D might be TRBD1 (6 bases). Trimming cost V 6 bases and J 7 bases, with 15 bases left between them. This CDR3 spans 13 amino acids. Germline V CDR1 and CDR2: MNHEY, SVGAGI.

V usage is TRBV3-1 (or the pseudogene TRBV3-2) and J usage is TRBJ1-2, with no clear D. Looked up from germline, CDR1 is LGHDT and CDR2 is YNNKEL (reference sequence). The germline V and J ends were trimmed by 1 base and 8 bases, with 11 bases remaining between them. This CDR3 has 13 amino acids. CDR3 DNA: TGTGCCAGCAGCCAAGTTCCTGGGAGCGGCTACACCTTC. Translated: CASSQVPGSGYTF.

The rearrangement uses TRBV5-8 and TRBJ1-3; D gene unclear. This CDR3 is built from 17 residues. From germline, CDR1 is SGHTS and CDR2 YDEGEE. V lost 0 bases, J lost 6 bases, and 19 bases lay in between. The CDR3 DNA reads TGTGCCAGCAGCTTGGCGATTAGCCAGACGCTGGAAAACACCATATATTTT. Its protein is CASSLAISQTLENTIYF.

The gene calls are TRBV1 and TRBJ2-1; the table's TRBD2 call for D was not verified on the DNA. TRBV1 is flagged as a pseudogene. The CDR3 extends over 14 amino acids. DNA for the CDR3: TGCACCAGCAGCCCAGGGACTAGCGGGCCTGAGCAGTTCTTC. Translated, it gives CTSSPGTSGPEQFF.